This TCR beta chain was found in a study of blood T cell repertoires in COVID-19. Profiling relied on immunoSEQ multiplex PCR, and the TCRdb table lists in-frame clones only, not all of them. This table has under 250,000 clones, 80% appearing once. Trimming took off 8 bases at V and 2 bases at J, with 20 bases between the two ends. The V gene's germline CDR1 is MNHEY and CDR2 SMNVEV (reference sequence). The CDR3 length is 16 residues. This clone was picked up one time. This chain joins TRBV27 and TRBJ2-3, with D possibly being TRBD2 (5 bases). The material sequenced was peripheral blood. This receptor was identified in a human donor in a cohort sampled during active COVID-19. CDR3 protein: CASYAFSASHTDTQYF. For the CDR3, the DNA is TGTGCCAGCTATGCGTTTAGCGCGAGCCACACAGATACGCAGTATTTT.